This T cell receptor (beta chain) emerged from a study of blood T cell repertoires in COVID-19. About the study: The United States, Italy and Spain provided the acute and convalescent COVID-19 samples. T cells, B-cell-depleted T cells, or PBMCs provided the cDNA or gDNA that served as material.

Original processing notes: The authors estimated nucleated cell counts from reference gene primer amplification. Repertoires were generated with immunoSEQ multiplex PCR, while TCRdb's copy carries only in-frame clones and drops some. The DNA was the basis for D and trimming; V, J and clone size are from that table. The sample lists roughly 120,000 clones; about 88% were seen once. The CDR3 contains 15 residues. Germline V gene data show CDR1 as KGHSH and CDR2 as LQKENI. J gave up 5 bases and V 4 bases, and 3 bases lay outside the gene matches. Specimen: peripheral blood. This TCR derives from a man in his fifties or sixties with active COVID-19. The V gene is TRBV18, the J gene TRBJ2-1; TRBD2 matches at 12 bases. CDR3 nucleotides: TGTGCCAGCTCACGGACTAGCGGGGTGGACAATGAGCAGTTCTTC. It specifies CASSRTSGVDNEQFF. The variable domain in full, with the rest retrieved from reference TRBV18 and TRBJ2-1, is NAGVMQNPRHLVRRRGQEARLRCSPMKGHSHVYWYRQLPEEGLKFMVYLQKENIIDESGMPKERFSAEFPKEGPSILRIQQVVRGDSAAYFCASSRTSGVDNEQFFGPGTRLTVL.